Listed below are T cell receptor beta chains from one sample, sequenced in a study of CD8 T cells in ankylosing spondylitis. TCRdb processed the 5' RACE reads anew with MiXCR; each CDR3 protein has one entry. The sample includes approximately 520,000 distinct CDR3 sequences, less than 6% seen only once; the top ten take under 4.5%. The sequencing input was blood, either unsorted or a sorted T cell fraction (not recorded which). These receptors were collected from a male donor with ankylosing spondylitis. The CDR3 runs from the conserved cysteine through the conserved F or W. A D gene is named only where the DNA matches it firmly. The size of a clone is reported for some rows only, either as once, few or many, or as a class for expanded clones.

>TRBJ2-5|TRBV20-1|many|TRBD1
TGCAGTGCTAGATCTCCGGGACAGGGAACGGAGACCCAGTACTTC
CSARSPGQGTETQYF
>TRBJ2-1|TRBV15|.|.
TGTGCCACCAGCAGAGACCTGGGGTGGAATGAGCAGTTCTTC
CATSRDLGWNEQFF
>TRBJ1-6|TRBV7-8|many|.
TGTGCCAGCAGCTTACTCAACGAGGGGAATTCACCCCTCCACTTT
CASSLLNEGNSPLHF
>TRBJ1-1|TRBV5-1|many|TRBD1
TGCGCCAGCAGCGCATCCGGGACAGGGACTGAAGCTTTCTTT
CASSASGTGTEAFF
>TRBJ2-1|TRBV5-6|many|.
TGTGCCAGCGGGACTTCTAGCTCCTACAATGAGCAGTTCTTC
CASGTSSSYNEQFF
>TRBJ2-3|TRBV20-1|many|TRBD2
TGCAGTGCTAGTAATGCCGGGACTACGAATGTGGATACGCAGTATTTT
CSASNAGTTNVDTQYF
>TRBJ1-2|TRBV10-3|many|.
TGTGCCATCTCGGGGGGGGACTATGGCTACACCTTC
CAISGGDYGYTF
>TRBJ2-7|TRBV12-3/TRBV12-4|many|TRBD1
TGTGCCAGCAGCCACAGGGGGCTATACGAGCAGTACTTC
CASSHRGLYEQYF
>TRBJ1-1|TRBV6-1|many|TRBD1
TGTGCCAGCAGGGCCACAGGGGGCGCGGGCACTGAAGCTTTCTTT
CASRATGGAGTEAFF
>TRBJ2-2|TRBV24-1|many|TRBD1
TGTGCCACCAGTGACATGACAGGGGGCGGCCCCGGGGAGCTGTTTTTT
CATSDMTGGGPGELFF
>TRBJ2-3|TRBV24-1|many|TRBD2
TGTGCCACCAGTGACCGTGTTGGTGCGGGGGGTGATACGCAGTATTTT
CATSDRVGAGGDTQYF
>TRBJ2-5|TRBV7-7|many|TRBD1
TGTGCTAGCAGCTTAGGGACAGGGATGGGGACCCAGTACTTC
CASSLGTGMGTQYF
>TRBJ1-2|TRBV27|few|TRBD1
TGTGCCAGCAGTTTAGGCTTCGGGACAGGGGCCTTAGCTAACTATGGCTACACCTTC
CASSLGFGTGALANYGYTF
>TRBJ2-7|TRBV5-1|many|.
TGCGCCAGCAGCTTCGGGACAAGCTCCTACGAGCAGTACTTC
CASSFGTSSYEQYF
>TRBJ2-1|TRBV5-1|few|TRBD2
TGCGCCAGCGGACCAGCGGGAGCCCATTACAATGAGCAGTTCTTC
CASGPAGAHYNEQFF
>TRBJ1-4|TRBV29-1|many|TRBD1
TGCAGCGTTTTGCGGACAGGGAGTAATGAAAAACTGTTTTTT
CSVLRTGSNEKLFF
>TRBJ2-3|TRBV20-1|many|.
TGCAGTGCTTCTACTCCTCGAAGCACAGATACGCAGTATTTT
CSASTPRSTDTQYF
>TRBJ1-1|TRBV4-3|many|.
TGCGCCAGCAGCCAAGATCGGATCAGCTACGGCACTGAAGCTTTCTTT
CASSQDRISYGTEAFF
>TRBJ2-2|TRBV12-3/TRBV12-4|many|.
TGTGCCAGCAGGCTTCAACAGGGCATCGGGGAGCTGTTTTTT
CASRLQQGIGELFF
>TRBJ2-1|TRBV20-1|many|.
TGCAGTGCTAAGGCTGGGTTTCGGGGCAATGAGCAGTTCTTC
CSAKAGFRGNEQFF
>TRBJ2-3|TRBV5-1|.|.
TGCGCCAGCAGCTTGGACGGGCGGACCACAGATACGCAGTATTTT
CASSLDGRTTDTQYF
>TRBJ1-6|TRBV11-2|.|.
TGTGTCAGCAGCTTGGGACTGGCCCCTTCACCCCTCCACTTT
CVSSLGLAPSPLHF
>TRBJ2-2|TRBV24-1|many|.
TGTGCCACCAGTGATACCCGGCCGGGGAGAAACACCGGGGAGCTGTTTTTT
CATSDTRPGRNTGELFF
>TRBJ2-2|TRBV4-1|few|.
TGCGCCAGCAGCCAACGGGGCAACACCGGGGAGCTGTTTTTT
CASSQRGNTGELFF
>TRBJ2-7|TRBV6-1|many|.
TGTGCCAGCAGTGAACCCTCCTTAGGGGAGCAGTACTTC
CASSEPSLGEQYF
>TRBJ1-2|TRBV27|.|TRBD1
TGTGCCAGCAGTTTCCCGACAGGGAACTATGGCTACACCTTC
CASSFPTGNYGYTF
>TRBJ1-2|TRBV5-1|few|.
TGCGCCAGCAGCGGGACGGACAGCGTTAACTATGGCTACACCTTC
CASSGTDSVNYGYTF
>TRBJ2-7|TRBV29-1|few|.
TGCAGCGTTGAAGGTCTAGGAAGCCGCTACGAGCAGTACTTC
CSVEGLGSRYEQYF
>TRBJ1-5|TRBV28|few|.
TGTGCCAGCAGCGTACCCCTCCGGTGGCAGCCCCAGCATTTT
CASSVPLRWQPQHF
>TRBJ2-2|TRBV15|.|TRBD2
TGTGCCACCAGCAGAGCAGCGGGAGTGGTTACCGGGGAGCTGTTTTTT
CATSRAAGVVTGELFF
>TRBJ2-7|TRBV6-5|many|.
TGTGCCAGCAGTTATGTTCTAACGGCCACCTCCTACGAGCAGTACTTC
CASSYVLTATSYEQYF
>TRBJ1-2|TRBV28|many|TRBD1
TGTGCCAGCAACCTGGGGGGGACAGAGGCCGGCTACACCTTC
CASNLGGTEAGYTF
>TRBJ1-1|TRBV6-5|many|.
TGTGCCAGCAGTTACGGGGTGGAGACTGAAGCTTTCTTT
CASSYGVETEAFF
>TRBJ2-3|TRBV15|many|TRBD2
TGTGCCACCAGCAGAGATCTCACTAGCGGGGGCACAGATACGCAGTATTTT
CATSRDLTSGGTDTQYF
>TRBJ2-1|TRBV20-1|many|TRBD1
TGCAGTGCGGTACAGGGGAAGGGGTACAATGAGCAGTTCTTC
CSAVQGKGYNEQFF
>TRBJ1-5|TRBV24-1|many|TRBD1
TGTGCCACCGGAAAATCGGACAGGGATCAGCCCCAGCATTTT
CATGKSDRDQPQHF
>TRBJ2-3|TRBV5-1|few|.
TGCGCCAGCACTCTCTCCGCCAGGGGATCGGATACGCAGTATTTT
CASTLSARGSDTQYF
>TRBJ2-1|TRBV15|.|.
TGTGCCACCAGCGTACCCCACAATGAGCAGTTCTTC
CATSVPHNEQFF
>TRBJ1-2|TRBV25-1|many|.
TGTGCCAGCAGTGATGAGGTCAGCTATTATGGCTACACCTTC
CASSDEVSYYGYTF
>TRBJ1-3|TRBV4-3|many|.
TGCGCCAGCAGCCGCGATACGCTCTACCTCGGAAACACCATATATTTT
CASSRDTLYLGNTIYF
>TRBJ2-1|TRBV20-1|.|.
TGCAGTGCTAGACACCGGGGCAAGCAGTTCTTC
CSARHRGKQFF
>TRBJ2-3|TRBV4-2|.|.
TGTGCCAGCAGCCAAGAATACAGGGAGGCAGATACGCAGTATTTT
CASSQEYREADTQYF
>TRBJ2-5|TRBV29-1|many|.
TGCAGCGCCGAGGGGATAGGGAGGGAGACCCAGTACTTC
CSAEGIGRETQYF